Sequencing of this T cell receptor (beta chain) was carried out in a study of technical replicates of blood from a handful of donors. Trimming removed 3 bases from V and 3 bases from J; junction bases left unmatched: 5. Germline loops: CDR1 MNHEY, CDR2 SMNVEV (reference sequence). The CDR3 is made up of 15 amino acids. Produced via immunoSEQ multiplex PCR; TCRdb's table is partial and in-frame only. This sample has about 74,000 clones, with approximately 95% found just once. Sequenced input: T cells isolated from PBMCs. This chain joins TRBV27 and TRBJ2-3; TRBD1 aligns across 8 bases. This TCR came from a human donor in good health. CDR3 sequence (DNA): TGTGCCAGCAGTTTGTCAGGGGGCCTGACAGATACGCAGTATTTT. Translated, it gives CASSLSGGLTDTQYF.